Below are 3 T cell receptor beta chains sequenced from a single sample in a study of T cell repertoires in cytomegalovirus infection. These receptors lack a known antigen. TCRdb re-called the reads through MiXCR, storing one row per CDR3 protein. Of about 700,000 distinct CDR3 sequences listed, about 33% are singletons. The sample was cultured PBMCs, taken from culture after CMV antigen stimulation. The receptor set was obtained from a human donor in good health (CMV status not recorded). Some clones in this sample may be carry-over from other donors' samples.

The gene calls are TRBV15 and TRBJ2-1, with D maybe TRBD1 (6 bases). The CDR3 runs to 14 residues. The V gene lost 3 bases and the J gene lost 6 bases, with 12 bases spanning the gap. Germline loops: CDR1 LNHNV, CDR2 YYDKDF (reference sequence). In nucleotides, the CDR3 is TGTGCCACCAGCAGCGACAGGACGGTCAATGAGCAGTTCTTC. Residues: CATSSDRTVNEQFF.

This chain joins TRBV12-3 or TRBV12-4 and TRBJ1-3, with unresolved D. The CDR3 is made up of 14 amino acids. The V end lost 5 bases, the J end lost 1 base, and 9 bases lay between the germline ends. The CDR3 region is CASSHGVSGNTIYF. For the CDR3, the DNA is TGTGCCAGCAGTCACGGGGTATCTGGAAACACCATATATTTT.

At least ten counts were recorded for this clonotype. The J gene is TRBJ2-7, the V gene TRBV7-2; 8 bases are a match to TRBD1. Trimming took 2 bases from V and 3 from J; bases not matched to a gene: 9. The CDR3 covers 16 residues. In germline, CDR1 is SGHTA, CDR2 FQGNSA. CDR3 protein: CASSLQTGTGLYEQYF. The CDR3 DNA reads TGTGCCAGCAGCTTACAGACCGGGACAGGTCTCTACGAGCAGTACTTC.